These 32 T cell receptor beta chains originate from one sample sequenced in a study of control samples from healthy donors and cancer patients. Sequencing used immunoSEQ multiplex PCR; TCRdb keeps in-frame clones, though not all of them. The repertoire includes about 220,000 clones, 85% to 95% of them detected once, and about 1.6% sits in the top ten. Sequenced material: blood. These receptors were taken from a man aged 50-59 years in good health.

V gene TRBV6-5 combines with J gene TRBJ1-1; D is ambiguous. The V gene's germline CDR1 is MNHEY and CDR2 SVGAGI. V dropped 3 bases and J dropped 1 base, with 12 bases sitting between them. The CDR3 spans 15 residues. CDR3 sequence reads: CASSYNDPRNTEAFF. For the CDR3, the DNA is TGTGCCAGCAGTTATAACGACCCGAGGAACACTGAAGCTTTCTTT.

CDR3 coding DNA: TGTGCCACCAGCAGATATCCCACCAGGGGGGACTCCTACGAGCAGTACTTC. This gives the protein CATSRYPTRGDSYEQYF. V is TRBV15 and J is TRBJ2-7; maybe TRBD1 (7 bases). The CDR3 covers 17 residues. V was trimmed by 2 bases and J by 0 bases, leaving 17 bases between them. Per the germline V gene, CDR1 is LNHNV and CDR2 is YYDKDF (reference sequence).

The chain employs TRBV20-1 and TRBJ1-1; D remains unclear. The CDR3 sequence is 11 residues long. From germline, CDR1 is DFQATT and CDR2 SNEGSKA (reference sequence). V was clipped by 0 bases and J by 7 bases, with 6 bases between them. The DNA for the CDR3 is TGCAGTGCTAGAGACACAGTTGAAGCTTTCTTT. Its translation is CSARDTVEAFF.

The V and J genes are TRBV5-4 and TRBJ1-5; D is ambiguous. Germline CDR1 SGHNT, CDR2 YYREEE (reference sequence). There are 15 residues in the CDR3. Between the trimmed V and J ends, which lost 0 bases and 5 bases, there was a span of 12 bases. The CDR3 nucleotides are TGTGCCAGCAGCTTGGCGGGTTCTGGGGATCAGCCCCAGCATTTT. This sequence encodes CASSLAGSGDQPQHF.

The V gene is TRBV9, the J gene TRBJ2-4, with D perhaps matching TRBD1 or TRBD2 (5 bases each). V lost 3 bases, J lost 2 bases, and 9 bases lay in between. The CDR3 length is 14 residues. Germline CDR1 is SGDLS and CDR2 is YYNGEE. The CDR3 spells CASSAGTTKNIQYF. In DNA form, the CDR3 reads TGTGCCAGCAGCGCAGGGACCACCAAAAACATTCAGTACTTC.

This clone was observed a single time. CDR3 protein: CASSSRTSGGEAAYEQYF. The CDR3 coding sequence is TGTGCCAGCAGTTCCCGGACTAGCGGGGGTGAAGCCGCCTACGAGCAGTACTTC. The genes are TRBV27 and TRBJ2-7, with 13 bases matching TRBD2. Germline CDR1 is MNHEY and CDR2 is SMNVEV (reference sequence). V lost 4 bases to trimming and J lost 2 bases; unmatched junction nucleotides: 11. The length of the CDR3 is 18 residues.

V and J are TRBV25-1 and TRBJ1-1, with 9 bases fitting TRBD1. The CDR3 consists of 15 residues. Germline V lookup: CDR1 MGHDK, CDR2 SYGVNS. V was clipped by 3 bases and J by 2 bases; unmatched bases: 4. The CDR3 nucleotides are TGTGCCAGCAGTGACCCGGGACAGGGAAACACTGAAGCTTTCTTT. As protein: CASSDPGQGNTEAFF.

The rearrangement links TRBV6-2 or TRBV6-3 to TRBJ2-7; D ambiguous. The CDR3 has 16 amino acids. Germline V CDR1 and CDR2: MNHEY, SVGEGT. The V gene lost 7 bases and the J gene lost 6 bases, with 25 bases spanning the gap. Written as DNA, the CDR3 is TGTGCCAGCACCCCCGGGTTGGCAGGTGATCGAGTCGAGCAGTACTTC. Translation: CASTPGLAGDRVEQYF.

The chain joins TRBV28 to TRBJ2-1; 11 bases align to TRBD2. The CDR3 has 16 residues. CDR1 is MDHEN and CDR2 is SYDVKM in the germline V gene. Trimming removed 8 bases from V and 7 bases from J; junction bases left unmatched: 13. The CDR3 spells CASGIPLAGVANEQFF. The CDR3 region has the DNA TGTGCCAGCGGGATACCACTAGCGGGGGTAGCTAATGAGCAGTTCTTC. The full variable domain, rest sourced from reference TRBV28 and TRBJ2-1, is DVKVTQSSRYLVKRTGEKVFLECVQDMDHENMFWYRQDPGLGLRLIYFSYDVKMKEKGDIPEGYSVSREKKERFSLILESASTNQTSMYLCASGIPLAGVANEQFFGPGTRLTVL.

CDR3 sequence (DNA): TGTGCCAGCAGTATGAAACCGACAGGGATGAACGAGCAGTACGTC. Translation: CASSMKPTGMNEQYV. The V gene is TRBV6-5, the J gene TRBJ2-7, with 7 bases that match TRBD1. CDR1 is MNHEY and CDR2 is SVGAGI in the germline V gene. Unmatched junction bases numbered 12, after V lost 5 bases and J lost 5 bases. The CDR3 loop spans 15 amino acids.

The CDR3 sequence is CASSLRNSREKYV. DNA for the CDR3: TGTGCCAGCAGTTTACGGAACAGCAGAGAAAAGTACGTC. The chain recombines TRBV28 with TRBJ2-7; D unclear. CDR3 length: 13 residues. Germline V gene sequence: CDR1 MDHEN, CDR2 SYDVKM. V was clipped by 2 bases and J by 11 bases, with 16 bases between them.

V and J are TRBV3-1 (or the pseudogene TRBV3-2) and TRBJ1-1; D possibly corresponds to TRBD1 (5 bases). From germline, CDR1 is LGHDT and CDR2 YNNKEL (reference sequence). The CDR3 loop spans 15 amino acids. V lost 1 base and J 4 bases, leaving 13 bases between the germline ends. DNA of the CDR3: TGTGCCAGCAGCCAAGGAGGGAGGGGAGGCACTGAAGCTTTCTTT. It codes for CASSQGGRGGTEAFF.

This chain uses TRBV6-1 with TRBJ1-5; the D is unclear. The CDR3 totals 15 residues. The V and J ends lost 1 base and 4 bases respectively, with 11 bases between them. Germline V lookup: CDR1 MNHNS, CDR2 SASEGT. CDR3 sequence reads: CASSEVGVRNQPQHF. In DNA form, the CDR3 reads TGTGCCAGCAGTGAAGTCGGGGTGCGGAATCAGCCCCAGCATTTT.

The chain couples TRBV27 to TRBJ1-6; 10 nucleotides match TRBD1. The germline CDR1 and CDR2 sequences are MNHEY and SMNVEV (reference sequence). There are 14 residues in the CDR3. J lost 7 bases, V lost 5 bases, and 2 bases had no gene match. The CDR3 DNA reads TGTGCCAGCAGTCGACAGGGGGCGAATTCACCCCTCCACTTT. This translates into CASSRQGANSPLHF.

The CDR3 nucleotides are TGTGCCAGCAGCCAACGAGGACAGGGGGCTGGCTATGGCTACACCTTC. It translates to CASSQRGQGAGYGYTF. The chain has TRBV3-1 (or the pseudogene TRBV3-2) and TRBJ1-2; 11 positions match TRBD1. V shed 2 bases and J 4 bases; nucleotides not matched to a gene: 6. The CDR3 spans 16 residues. Germline V lookup: CDR1 LGHDT, CDR2 YNNKEL (reference sequence).

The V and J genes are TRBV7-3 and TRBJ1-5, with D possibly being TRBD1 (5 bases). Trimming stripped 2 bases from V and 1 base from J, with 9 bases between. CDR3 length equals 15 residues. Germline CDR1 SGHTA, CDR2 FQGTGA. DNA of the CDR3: TGTGCCAGCAGCTTAGCGGGGGGGAGCAATCAGCCCCAGCATTTT. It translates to CASSLAGGSNQPQHF.

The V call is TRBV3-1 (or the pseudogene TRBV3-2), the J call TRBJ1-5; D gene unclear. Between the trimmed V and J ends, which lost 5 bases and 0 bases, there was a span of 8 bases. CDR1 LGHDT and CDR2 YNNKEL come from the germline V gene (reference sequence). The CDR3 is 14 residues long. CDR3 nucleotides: TGTGCCAGCAGCGCTGGTTATAGCAATCAGCCCCAGCATTTT. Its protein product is CASSAGYSNQPQHF.

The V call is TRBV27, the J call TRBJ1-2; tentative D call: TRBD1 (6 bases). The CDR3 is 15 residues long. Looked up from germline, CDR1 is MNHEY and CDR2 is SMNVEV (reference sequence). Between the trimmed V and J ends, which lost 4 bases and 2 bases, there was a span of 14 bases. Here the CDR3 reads CASSSGITGNYGYTF. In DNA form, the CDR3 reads TGTGCCAGCAGTTCCGGAATTACAGGGAACTATGGCTACACCTTC.

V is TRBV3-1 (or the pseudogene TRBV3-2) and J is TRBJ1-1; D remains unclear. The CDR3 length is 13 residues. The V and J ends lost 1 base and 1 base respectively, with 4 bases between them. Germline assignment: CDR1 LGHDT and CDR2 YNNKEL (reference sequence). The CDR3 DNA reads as TGTGCCAGCAGCCAAGGGGCGAACACTGAAGCTTTCTTT. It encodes CASSQGANTEAFF.

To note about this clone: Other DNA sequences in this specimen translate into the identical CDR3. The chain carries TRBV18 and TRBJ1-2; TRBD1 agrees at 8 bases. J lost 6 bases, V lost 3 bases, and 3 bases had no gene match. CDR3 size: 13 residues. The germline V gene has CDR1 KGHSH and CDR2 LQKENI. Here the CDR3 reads CASSPQGANGYTF. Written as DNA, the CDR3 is TGTGCCAGCTCACCGCAGGGGGCGAATGGCTACACCTTC.

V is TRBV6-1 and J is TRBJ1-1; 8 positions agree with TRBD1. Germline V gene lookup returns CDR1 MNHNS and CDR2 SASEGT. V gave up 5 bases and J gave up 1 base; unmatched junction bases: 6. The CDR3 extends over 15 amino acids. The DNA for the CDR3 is TGTGCCAGCAGTCAAGGACAGGGATGGAACACTGAAGCTTTCTTT. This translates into CASSQGQGWNTEAFF.

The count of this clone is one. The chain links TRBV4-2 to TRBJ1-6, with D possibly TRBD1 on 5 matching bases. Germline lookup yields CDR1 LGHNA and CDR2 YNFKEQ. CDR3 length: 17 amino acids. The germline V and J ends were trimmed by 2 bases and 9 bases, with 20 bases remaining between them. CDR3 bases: TGTGCCAGCAGCCAAAAACCGACAGCCCAAGTGATTTCACCCCTCCACTTT. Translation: CASSQKPTAQVISPLHF.

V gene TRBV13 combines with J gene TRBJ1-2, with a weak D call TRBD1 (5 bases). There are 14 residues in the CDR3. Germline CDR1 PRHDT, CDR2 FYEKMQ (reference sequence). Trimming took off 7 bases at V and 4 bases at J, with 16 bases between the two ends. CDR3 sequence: CASTTLGDRYGYTF. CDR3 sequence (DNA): TGTGCCAGCACCACGCTCGGGGACCGCTATGGCTACACCTTC. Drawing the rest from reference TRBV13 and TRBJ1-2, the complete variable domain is AAGVIQSPRHLIKEKRETATLKCYPIPRHDTVYWYQQGPGQDPQFLISFYEKMQSDKGSIPDRFSAQQFSDYHSELNMSSLELGDSALYFCASTTLGDRYGYTFGSGTRLTVV.

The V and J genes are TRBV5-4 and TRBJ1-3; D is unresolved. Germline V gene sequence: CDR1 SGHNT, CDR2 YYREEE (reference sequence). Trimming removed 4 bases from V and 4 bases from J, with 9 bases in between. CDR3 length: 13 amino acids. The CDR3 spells CASSPNHGNTIYF. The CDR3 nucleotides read TGTGCCAGCAGCCCAAATCACGGAAACACCATATATTTT.

CDR3 amino acids: CASSRRGATEAFF. CDR3 in DNA: TGTGCCAGCAGCAGGCGGGGGGCGACTGAAGCTTTCTTT. This sequence joins TRBV7-2 and TRBJ1-1; perhaps TRBD1 as D (6 bases). CDR1 and CDR2 from the germline V gene are SGHTA and FQGNSA. This CDR3 has 13 residues. Trimming removed 5 bases from V and 5 bases from J, with 12 bases in between.

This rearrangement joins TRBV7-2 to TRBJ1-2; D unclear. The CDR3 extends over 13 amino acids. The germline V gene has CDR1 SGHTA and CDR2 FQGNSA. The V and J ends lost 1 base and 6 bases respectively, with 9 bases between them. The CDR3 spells CASSLGNSHGYTF. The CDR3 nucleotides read TGTGCCAGCAGCTTAGGAAACTCCCATGGCTACACCTTC. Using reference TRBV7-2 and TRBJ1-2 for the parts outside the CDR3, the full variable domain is GAGVSQSPSNKVTEKGKDVELRCDPISGHTALYWYRQSLGQGLEFLIYFQGNSAPDKSGLPSDRFSAERTGGSVSTLTIQRTQQEDSAVYLCASSLGNSHGYTFGSGTRLTVV.

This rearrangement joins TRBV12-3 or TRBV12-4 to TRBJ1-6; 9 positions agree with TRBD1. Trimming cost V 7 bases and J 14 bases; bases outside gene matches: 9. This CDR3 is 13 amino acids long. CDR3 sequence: CASTGGTGSTLHF. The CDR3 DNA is TGTGCCAGCACGGGTGGGACAGGGAGTACCCTCCACTTT.

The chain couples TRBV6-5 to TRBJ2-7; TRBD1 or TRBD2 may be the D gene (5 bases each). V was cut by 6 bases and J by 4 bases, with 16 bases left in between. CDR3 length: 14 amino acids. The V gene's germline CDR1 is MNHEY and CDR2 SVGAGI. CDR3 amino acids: CASSDGAVSYEQYF. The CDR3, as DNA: TGTGCCAGCAGCGACGGGGCAGTAAGTTACGAGCAGTACTTC.

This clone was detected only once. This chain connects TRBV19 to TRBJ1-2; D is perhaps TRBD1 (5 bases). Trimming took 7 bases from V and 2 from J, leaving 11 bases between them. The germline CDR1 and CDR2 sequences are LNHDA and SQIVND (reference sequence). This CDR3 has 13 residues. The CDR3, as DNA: TGTGCCAGTACAGGGACGGGGAACTATGGCTACACCTTC. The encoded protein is CASTGTGNYGYTF.

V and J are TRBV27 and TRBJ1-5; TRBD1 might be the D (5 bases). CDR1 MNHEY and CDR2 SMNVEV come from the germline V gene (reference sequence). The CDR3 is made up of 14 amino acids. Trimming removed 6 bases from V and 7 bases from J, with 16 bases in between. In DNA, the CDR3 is TGTGCCAGCAGCCGAACCCGGGACGGGCAGCCCCAGCATTTT. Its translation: CASSRTRDGQPQHF.

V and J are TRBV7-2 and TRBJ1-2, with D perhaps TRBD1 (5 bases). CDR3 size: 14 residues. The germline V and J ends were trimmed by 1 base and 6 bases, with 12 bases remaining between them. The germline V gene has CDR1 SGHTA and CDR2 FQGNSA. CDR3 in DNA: TGTGCCAGCAGCTTAGGGGGCCAGTCCGATGGCTACACCTTC. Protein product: CASSLGGQSDGYTF.

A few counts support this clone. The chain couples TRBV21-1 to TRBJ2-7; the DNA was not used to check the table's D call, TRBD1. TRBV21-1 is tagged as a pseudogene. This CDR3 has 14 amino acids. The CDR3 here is CASSTPGHYYEQYF. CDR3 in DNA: TGTGCCAGCAGCACCCCCGGACACTACTACGAGCAGTACTTC.